The 6 T cell receptor beta chains listed next were all sequenced from one sample in a study of cytomegalovirus exposure and HLA in healthy donors. Primers for the PCR totalled 60 Vbeta and 13 Jbeta. Method: immunoSEQ multiplex PCR; TCRdb's copy keeps in-frame clones and lacks some. This sample's table has about 60,000 clones. Specimen: PBMCs. These receptors were taken from a man aged 45-60 years in good health and CMV-seropositive.

V gene TRBV28 combines with J gene TRBJ2-2; 7 bases map to TRBD2. Trimming removed 5 bases from V and 6 bases from J; junction bases left unmatched: 6. The V gene's germline CDR1 is MDHEN and CDR2 SYDVKM. CDR3 length equals 14 residues. The CDR3 loop is CASSMATSAGELFF. As DNA, the CDR3 is TGTGCCAGCAGTATGGCAACTAGCGCCGGGGAGCTGTTTTTT.

The chain joins TRBV27 to TRBJ2-1; 11 bases match TRBD2. V shed 5 bases, J shed 8 bases, and the junction held 11 bases outside the gene matches. The CDR3 extends over 16 amino acids. Germline assignment: CDR1 MNHEY and CDR2 SMNVEV (reference sequence). The DNA of the CDR3 is TGTGCCAGCAGTCCCCGGATAGCGGGAGGGCCGGATGAGCAGTTCTTC. Translating it yields CASSPRIAGGPDEQFF.

The rearrangement links TRBV18 to TRBJ1-1, with TRBD1 as a possible D gene (6 bases). V lost 6 bases to trimming and J lost 2 bases, with 13 bases between them. This CDR3 has 14 residues. The V gene's germline CDR1 is KGHSH and CDR2 LQKENI. This CDR3 reads CASSPTGYNTEAFF. In nucleotides, the CDR3 is TGTGCCAGCTCGCCGACAGGCTATAACACTGAAGCTTTCTTT.

The chain has TRBV2 and TRBJ1-1; a possible D gene is TRBD1 (5 bases). CDR1 is SNHLY, CDR2 FYNNEI, per germline. The CDR3 covers 14 residues. The ends were cut back, 5 bases at V and 2 bases at J, with 12 bases in the middle. For the CDR3, the DNA is TGTGCCAGCAGTCGAGACAGCCGTAACACTGAAGCTTTCTTT. Protein product: CASSRDSRNTEAFF.

The rearrangement uses TRBV5-1 and TRBJ2-1; the match to TRBD2 covers 10 bases. Looked up from germline, CDR1 is SGHRS and CDR2 is YFSETQ. This CDR3 has 15 amino acids. Unmatched junction bases numbered 5, after V lost 0 bases and J lost 8 bases. CDR3: CASSLGTSGIHEQFF. The CDR3 bases are TGCGCCAGCAGCTTGGGGACTAGCGGCATCCATGAGCAGTTCTTC.

V usage is TRBV19 and J usage is TRBJ2-5; D may be TRBD1 (6 bases). CDR3 length: 15 residues. V was clipped by 8 bases and J by 5 bases, with 21 bases between them. Germline V CDR1 and CDR2: LNHDA, SQIVND (reference sequence). The CDR3 nucleotides read TGTGCCAGTTCCCTGGGGACATCATCTTTGGAGACCCAGTACTTC. It translates to CASSLGTSSLETQYF.